A selection of T cell receptor beta chains follows, all from one sample in a study of T cell responses to AZD1222 COVID-19 vaccine. Libraries were prepared by immunoSEQ multiplex PCR; TCRdb keeps only in-frame clonotypes and omits some of them. Of 120,000 or so clones in the sample, 80% to 90% were seen once. Sequencing was performed on peripheral blood, taken on day 0 of AZD1222 vaccination. The origin of the receptors is an adult in good health. CDR3s include the opening cysteine and the closing phenylalanine or tryptophan. Each record gives: clone size, V gene, D gene, J gene, CDR3 length, CDR3 DNA, CDR3 protein. The D gene is left open where the match is weak. Clone size is shown for a subset of rows, as once, few, many or a class of expanded clone.

few	TRBV30	TRBD2	TRBJ2-5	14	TGTGCCTGGAGGCCCCTAGCGGGGGGGGAGACCCAGTACTTC	CAWRPLAGGETQYF
few	TRBV2	-	TRBJ1-1	11	TGTGCCAGCAAGCTATATAGTGAAGCTTTCTTT	CASKLYSEAFF
-	TRBV6-5	-	TRBJ2-7	11	TGTGCCAGCAGTTACGCTAACGAGCAGTACTTC	CASSYANEQYF
-	TRBV6-4	TRBD2	TRBJ2-3	18	TGTGCCAGCAGTGGCTATTCGGGACTAGCGGGAGTTAGAGATACGCAGTATTTT	CASSGYSGLAGVRDTQYF
-	TRBV10-3	TRBD1	TRBJ1-5	14	TGTGCCAGCTGGACAGGGCGCGAGGGTCAGCCCCAGCATTTT	CASWTGREGQPQHF
-	TRBV5-8	-	TRBJ1-2	15	TGTGCCAGCAGCTTCGCGGGAAAGGGTGATAACGGCTACACCTTC	CASSFAGKGDNGYTF
few	TRBV30	-	TRBJ2-3	15	TGTGCCTGGAGTTCCCGGGGGTCAATCACAGATACGCAGTATTTT	CAWSSRGSITDTQYF
-	TRBV9	TRBD1	TRBJ1-1	13	TGTGCCAGCAGCACCCGGGACAGATCAGAAGCTTTCTTT	CASSTRDRSEAFF
-	TRBV10-3	-	TRBJ1-4	15	TGTGCCATCAGTGAGGGGATCGGGGGGGGAGAAAAACTGTTTTTT	CAISEGIGGGEKLFF
-	TRBV3-1/TRBV3-2	-	TRBJ1-1	15	TGTGCCAGCAGCCTCCAGATGACGAGAGGGACTGAAGCTTTCTTT	CASSLQMTRGTEAFF
few	TRBV3-1/TRBV3-2	TRBD2	TRBJ2-7	17	TGTGCCAGCAGCCAGGCCTTGACTAGCGGGGGCAGGTACGAGCAGTACTTC	CASSQALTSGGRYEQYF
-	TRBV5-1	-	TRBJ1-6	15	TGCGCCAGCAGCTTGGATGGGAGGGGGAATTCACCCCTCCACTTT	CASSLDGRGNSPLHF
-	TRBV18	-	TRBJ1-1	13	TGTGCCAGCTCACCAGCCCCGAACACTGAAGCTTTCTTT	CASSPAPNTEAFF
-	TRBV20-1	-	TRBJ2-1	10	TGCAGTGCTACCGAGAACGTGCAGTTCTTC	CSATENVQFF
-	TRBV7-3	TRBD2	TRBJ2-1	16	TGTGCCAGCAGCTCTGGACTAGCGGCCTCCTACAATGAGCAGTTCTTC	CASSSGLAASYNEQFF
-	TRBV5-1	-	TRBJ1-1	15	TGCGCCAGCAGCTACACCGGACAGCAGAACACTGAAGCTTTCTTT	CASSYTGQQNTEAFF
-	TRBV5-1	TRBD1	TRBJ1-4	14	TGCGCCAGCAGCCCGCAGGGGGGAGTTGAAAAACTGTTTTTT	CASSPQGGVEKLFF
-	TRBV19	TRBD2	TRBJ2-3	15	TGTGCCAGTAGTGCCCGACTAGCGGAGGGGGATACGCAGTATTTT	CASSARLAEGDTQYF
once	TRBV30	TRBD2	TRBJ2-3	19	TGTGCCTGGAAAGCCTCGATTAGCGGGGGGGCCCTTAGCACAGATACGCAGTATTTT	CAWKASISGGALSTDTQYF
once	TRBV5-1	TRBD1	TRBJ1-2	14	TGCGCCAGCAGCTTGGACAGGGGAAGAGGTGGCTACACCTTC	CASSLDRGRGGYTF
few	TRBV4-1	-	TRBJ1-5	16	TGCGCCAGCAGCCAAGGGGATCGCGGGGTCTACCAGCCCCAGCATTTT	CASSQGDRGVYQPQHF
-	TRBV2	TRBD1	TRBJ2-2	15	TGTGCCAGCAGTGAACACAGGGGTTCGACCGGGGAGCTGTTTTTT	CASSEHRGSTGELFF
-	TRBV27	TRBD2	TRBJ2-5	16	TGTGCCAGCAGTTTTCGCGGACTAGCGGGGGGCCTGACCCAGTACTTC	CASSFRGLAGGLTQYF